This T cell receptor (beta chain) is from a study of T cell repertoires in cytomegalovirus infection. General observations from the study: Of the TCR beta families, the public ones yielded a cumulative frequency that identified carriers of CMV plus the relevant HLA.

This clonotype was counted many times. The target antigen is unknown. TCRdb itself ran the reads through MiXCR, one entry per CDR3 protein. The sample holds about 100,000 distinct CDR3 sequences, around 22% seen once. Germline V gives CDR1 MDHEN, CDR2 SYDVKM. The CDR3 is 14 amino acids. Trimming stripped 5 bases from V and 3 bases from J, with 14 bases between. This chain connects TRBV28 to TRBJ2-7, with D perhaps matching TRBD1 (6 bases). This clonotype was sampled from a human donor in good health (CMV status not recorded). Some clones in this sample may be carry-over from other donors' samples. Sequenced material: CD8+ T cells from PBMCs. CDR3 loop: CASSARQAFYEQYF. CDR3 coding DNA: TGTGCCAGCAGTGCCCGACAGGCGTTCTACGAGCAGTACTTC.